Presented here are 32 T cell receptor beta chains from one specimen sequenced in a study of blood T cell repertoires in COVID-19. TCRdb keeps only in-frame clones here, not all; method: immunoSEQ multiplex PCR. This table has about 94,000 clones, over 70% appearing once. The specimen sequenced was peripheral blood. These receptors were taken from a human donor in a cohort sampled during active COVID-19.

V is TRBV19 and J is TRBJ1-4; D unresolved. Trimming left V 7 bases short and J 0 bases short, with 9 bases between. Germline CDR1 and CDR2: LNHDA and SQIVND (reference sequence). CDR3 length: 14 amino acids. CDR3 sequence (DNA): TGTGCCAGTACCCCTTCTACAACTAATGAAAAACTGTTTTTT. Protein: CASTPSTTNEKLFF. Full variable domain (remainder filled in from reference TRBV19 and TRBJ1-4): DGGITQSPKYLFRKEGQNVTLSCEQNLNHDAMYWYRQDPGQGLRLIYYSQIVNDFQKGDIAEGYSVSREKKESFPLTVTSAQKNPTAFYLCASTPSTTNEKLFFGSGTQLSVL.

CDR3 DNA sequence: TGTGCCAGCAGCCAACAAACAGGGGGATACGAGCAGTACTTC. It translates to CASSQQTGGYEQYF. The V gene is TRBV4-2, the J gene TRBJ2-7; 8 nucleotides align to TRBD1. The germline gives CDR1 LGHNA, CDR2 YNFKEQ. V was clipped by 2 bases and J by 4 bases; unmatched bases: 4. The CDR3 runs to 14 residues.

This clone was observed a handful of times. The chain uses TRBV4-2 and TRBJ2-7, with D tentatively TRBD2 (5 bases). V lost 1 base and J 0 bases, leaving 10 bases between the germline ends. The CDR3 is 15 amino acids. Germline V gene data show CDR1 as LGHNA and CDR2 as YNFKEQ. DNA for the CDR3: TGTGCCAGCAGCCAAGTCGCGCGGGCCTCCTACGAGCAGTACTTC. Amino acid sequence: CASSQVARASYEQYF.

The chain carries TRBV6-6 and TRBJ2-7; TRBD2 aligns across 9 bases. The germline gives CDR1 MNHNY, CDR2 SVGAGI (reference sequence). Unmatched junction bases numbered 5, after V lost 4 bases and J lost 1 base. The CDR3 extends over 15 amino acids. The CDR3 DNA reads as TGTGCCAGCAGTTCGCCGCGGGAGGGGTCCTACGAGCAGTACTTC. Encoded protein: CASSSPREGSYEQYF.

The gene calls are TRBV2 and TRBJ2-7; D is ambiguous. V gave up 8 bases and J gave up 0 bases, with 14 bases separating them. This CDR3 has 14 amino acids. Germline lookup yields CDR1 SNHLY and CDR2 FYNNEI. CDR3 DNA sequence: TGTGCCAGCTCTTCCGGGTTAAACTCCTACGAGCAGTACTTC. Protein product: CASSSGLNSYEQYF.

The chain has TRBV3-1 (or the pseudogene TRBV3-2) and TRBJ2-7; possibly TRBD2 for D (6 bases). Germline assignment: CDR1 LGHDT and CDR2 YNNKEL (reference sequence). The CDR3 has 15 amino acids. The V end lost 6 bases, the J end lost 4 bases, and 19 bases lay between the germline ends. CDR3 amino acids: CASSETEGPRYEQYF. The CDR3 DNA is TGTGCCAGCAGTGAAACGGAGGGACCTCGTTACGAGCAGTACTTC.

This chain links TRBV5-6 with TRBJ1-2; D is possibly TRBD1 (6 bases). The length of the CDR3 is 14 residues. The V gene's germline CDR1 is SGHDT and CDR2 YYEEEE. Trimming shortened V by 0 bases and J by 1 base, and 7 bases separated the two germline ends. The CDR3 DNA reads TGTGCCAGCAGCTTGGTGGGACATAACTATGGCTACACCTTC. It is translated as CASSLVGHNYGYTF.

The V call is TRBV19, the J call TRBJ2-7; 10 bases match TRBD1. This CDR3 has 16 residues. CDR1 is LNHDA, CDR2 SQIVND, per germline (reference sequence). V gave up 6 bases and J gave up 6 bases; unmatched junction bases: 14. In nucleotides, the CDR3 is TGTGCCAGTAGCATATCCGGGACAGGGGTCAGGCGCGAGCAGTACTTC. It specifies CASSISGTGVRREQYF.

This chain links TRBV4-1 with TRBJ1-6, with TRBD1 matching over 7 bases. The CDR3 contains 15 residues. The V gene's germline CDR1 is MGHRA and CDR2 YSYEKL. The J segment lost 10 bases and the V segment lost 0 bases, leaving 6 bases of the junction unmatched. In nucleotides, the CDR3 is TGCGCCAGCAGCCAAGAACGACAGGGAGGATCACCCCTCCACTTT. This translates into CASSQERQGGSPLHF.

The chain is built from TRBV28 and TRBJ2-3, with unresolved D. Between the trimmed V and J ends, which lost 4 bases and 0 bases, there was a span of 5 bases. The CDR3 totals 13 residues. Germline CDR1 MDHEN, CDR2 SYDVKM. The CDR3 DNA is TGTGCCAGCAGTTCCCCGAGCACAGATACGCAGTATTTT. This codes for CASSSPSTDTQYF. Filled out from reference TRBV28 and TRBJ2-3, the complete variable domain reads DVKVTQSSRYLVKRTGEKVFLECVQDMDHENMFWYRQDPGLGLRLIYFSYDVKMKEKGDIPEGYSVSREKKERFSLILESASTNQTSMYLCASSSPSTDTQYFGPGTRLTVL.

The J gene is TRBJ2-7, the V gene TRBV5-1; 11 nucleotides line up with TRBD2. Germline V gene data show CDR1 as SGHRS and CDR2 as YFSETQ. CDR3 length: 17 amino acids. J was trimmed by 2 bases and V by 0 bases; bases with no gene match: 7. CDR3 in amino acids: CASSLAVSGRGTYEQYF. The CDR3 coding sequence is TGCGCCAGCAGCTTGGCGGTTAGCGGGAGGGGCACCTACGAGCAGTACTTC.

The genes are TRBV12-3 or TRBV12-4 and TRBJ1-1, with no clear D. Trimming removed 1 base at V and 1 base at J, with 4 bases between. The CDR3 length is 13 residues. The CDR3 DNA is TGTGCCAGCAGTTTAGACGGGAACACTGAAGCTTTCTTT. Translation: CASSLDGNTEAFF.

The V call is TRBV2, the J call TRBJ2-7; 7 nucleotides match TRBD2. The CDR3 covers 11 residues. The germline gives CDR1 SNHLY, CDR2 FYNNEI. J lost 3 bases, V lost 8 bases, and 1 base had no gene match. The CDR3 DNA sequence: TGTGCCAGCCGGGGGGACTACGAGCAGTACTTC. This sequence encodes CASRGDYEQYF.

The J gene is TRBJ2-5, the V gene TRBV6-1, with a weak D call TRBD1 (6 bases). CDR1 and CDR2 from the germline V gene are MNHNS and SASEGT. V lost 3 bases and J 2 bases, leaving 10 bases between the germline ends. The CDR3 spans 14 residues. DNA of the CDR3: TGTGCCAGCAGTGACCGACAGGTTCAAGAGACCCAGTACTTC. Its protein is CASSDRQVQETQYF.

CDR3 amino acids: CASSYSGYEQFF. The CDR3 coding sequence is TGTGCCAGCAGTTATTCGGGGTATGAGCAGTTCTTC. The chain combines TRBV6-2 or TRBV6-3 with TRBJ2-1; maybe TRBD2 (5 bases). The germline CDR1 and CDR2 sequences are MNHEY and SVGEGT. V dropped 3 bases and J dropped 8 bases, with 8 bases sitting between them. CDR3 length: 12 amino acids.

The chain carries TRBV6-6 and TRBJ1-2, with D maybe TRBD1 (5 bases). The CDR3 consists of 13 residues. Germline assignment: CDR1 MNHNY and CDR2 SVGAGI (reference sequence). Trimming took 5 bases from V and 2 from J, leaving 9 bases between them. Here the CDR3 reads CASSRTTNYGYTF. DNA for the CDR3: TGTGCCAGCAGTCGGACAACAAACTATGGCTACACCTTC.

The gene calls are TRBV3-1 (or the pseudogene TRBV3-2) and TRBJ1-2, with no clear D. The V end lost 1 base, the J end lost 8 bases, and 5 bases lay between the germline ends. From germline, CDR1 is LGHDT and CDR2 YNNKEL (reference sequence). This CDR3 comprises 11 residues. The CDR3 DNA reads TGTGCCAGCAGCCAAGGAGAGGGCTACACCTTC. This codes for CASSQGEGYTF.

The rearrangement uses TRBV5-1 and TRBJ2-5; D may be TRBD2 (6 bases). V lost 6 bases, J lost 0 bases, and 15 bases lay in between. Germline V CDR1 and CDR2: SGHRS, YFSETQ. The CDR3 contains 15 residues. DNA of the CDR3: TGCGCCAGCAACCCGGGACTCATGTACCAAGAGACCCAGTACTTC. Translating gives CASNPGLMYQETQYF.

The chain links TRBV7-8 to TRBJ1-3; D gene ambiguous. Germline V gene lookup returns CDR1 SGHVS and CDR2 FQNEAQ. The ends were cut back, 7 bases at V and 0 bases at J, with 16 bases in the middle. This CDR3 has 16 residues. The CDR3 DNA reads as TGTGCCAGCACCCCAGCGGCGGGCATCTCTGGAAACACCATATATTTT. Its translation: CASTPAAGISGNTIYF.

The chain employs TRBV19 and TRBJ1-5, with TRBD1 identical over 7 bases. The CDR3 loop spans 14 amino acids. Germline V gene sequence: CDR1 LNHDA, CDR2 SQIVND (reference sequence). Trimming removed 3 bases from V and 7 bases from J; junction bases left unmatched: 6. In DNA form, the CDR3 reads TGTGCCAGTAGTATTAGCAGGGGGGACCAGCCCCAGCATTTT. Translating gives CASSISRGDQPQHF.

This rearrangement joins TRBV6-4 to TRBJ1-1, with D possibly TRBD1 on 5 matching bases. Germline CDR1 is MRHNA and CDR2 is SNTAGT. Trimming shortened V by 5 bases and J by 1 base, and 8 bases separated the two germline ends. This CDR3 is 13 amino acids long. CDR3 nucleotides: TGTGCCAGCAGTCAGACAGCGAACACTGAAGCTTTCTTT. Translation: CASSQTANTEAFF.

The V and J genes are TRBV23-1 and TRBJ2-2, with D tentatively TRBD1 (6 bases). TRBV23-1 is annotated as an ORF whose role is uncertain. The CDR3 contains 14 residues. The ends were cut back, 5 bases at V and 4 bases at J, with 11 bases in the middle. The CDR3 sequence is CASSNRAATGELFF. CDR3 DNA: TGCGCCAGCAGTAACAGGGCGGCCACCGGGGAGCTGTTTTTT.

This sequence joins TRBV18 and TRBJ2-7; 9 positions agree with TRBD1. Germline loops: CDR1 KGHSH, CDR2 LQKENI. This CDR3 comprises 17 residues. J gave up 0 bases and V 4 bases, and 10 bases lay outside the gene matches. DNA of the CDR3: TGTGCCAGCTCACTCGGGACAGGGAGCAATGCCTCCTACGAGCAGTACTTC. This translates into CASSLGTGSNASYEQYF.

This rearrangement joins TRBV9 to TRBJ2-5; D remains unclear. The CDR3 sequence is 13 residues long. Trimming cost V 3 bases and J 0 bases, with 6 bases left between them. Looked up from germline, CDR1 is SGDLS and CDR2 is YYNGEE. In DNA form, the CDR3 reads TGTGCCAGCAGCGGGGCCTACCAAGAGACCCAGTACTTC. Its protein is CASSGAYQETQYF.

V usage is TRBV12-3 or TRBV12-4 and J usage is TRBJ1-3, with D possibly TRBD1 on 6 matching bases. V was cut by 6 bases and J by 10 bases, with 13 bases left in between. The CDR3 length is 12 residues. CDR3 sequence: CASRPARGTIYF. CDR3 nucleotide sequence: TGTGCCAGCAGACCGGCAAGGGGGACCATATATTTT.

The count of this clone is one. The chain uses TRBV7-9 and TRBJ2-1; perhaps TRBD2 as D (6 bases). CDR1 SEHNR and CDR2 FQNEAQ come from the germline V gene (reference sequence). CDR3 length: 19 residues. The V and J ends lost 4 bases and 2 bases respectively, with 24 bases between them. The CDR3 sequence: CASSSRSLLAPGTYNEQFF. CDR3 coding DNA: TGTGCCAGCAGCTCCAGGTCCCTCCTAGCGCCGGGGACCTACAATGAGCAGTTCTTC.

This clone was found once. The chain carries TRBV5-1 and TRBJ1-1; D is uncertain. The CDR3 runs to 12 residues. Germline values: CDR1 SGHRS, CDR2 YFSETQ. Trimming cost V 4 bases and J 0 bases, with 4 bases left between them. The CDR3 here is CASSHMNTEAFF. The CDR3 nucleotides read TGCGCCAGCAGCCACATGAACACTGAAGCTTTCTTT. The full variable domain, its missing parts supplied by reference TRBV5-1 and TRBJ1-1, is KAGVTQTPRYLIKTRGQQVTLSCSPISGHRSVSWYQQTPGQGLQFLFEYFSETQRNKGNFPGRFSGRQFSNSRSEMNVSTLELGDSALYLCASSHMNTEAFFGQGTRLTVV.

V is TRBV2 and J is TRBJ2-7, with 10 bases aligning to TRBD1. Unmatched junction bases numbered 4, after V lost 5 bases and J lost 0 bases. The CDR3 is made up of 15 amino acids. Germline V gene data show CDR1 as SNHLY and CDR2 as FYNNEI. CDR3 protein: CASSLGQGVSYEQYF. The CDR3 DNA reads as TGTGCCAGCAGTCTCGGACAGGGGGTCTCCTACGAGCAGTACTTC.

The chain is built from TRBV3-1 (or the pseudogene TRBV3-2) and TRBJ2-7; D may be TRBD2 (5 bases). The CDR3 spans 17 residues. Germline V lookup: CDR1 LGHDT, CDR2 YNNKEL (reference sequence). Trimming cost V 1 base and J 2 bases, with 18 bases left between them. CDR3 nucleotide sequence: TGTGCCAGCAGCCAAGTTTTTTCGGGCCAGCGGCCCTACGAGCAGTACTTC. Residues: CASSQVFSGQRPYEQYF.

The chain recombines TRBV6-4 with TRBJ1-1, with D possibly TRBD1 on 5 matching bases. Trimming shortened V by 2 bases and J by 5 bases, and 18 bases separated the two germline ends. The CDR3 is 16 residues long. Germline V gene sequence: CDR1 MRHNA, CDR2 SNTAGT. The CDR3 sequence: CASSDPGYGRKTEAFF. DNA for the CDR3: TGTGCCAGCAGTGACCCAGGGTATGGGAGGAAAACTGAAGCTTTCTTT.

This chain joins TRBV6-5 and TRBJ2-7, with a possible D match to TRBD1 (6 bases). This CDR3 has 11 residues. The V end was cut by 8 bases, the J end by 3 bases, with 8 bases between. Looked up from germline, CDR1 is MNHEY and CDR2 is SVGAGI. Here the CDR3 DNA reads TGTGCCAGCGGACAGCACTACGAGCAGTACTTC. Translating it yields CASGQHYEQYF.

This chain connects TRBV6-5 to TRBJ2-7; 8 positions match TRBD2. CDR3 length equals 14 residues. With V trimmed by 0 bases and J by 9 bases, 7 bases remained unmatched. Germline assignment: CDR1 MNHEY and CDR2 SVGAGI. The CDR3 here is CASSYSGAGEAQYF. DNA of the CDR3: TGTGCCAGCAGTTACTCAGGAGCGGGAGAGGCGCAGTACTTC.